The rows below give T cell receptor beta chains drawn from one sample of a study of identical twins. Using its own MiXCR run on the 5' RACE reads, TCRdb lists one record per CDR3 protein. Among around 530,000 distinct CDR3 sequences listed, roughly 15% were seen once. This same sample was also taken into another study, of yellow fever vaccine responses in identical twins.

The sequencing sample was made of CD4+ T cells sorted from blood. These receptors were obtained from a woman between 18 and 30 years old in good health. Both conserved end residues are part of each CDR3. D genes are given only for firm matches. Size is omitted from some rows. Given values are once, few, many or a class for expanded clones.

j_call	d_call	v_call	clone_size	cdr3_aa	cdr3_nt
TRBJ2-3	.	TRBV3-1	few	CASSPGHRTDTQYF	TGTGCCAGCAGCCCGGGACACCGCACAGATACGCAGTATTTT
TRBJ2-3	.	TRBV24-1	few	CATGRQFTDTQYF	TGTGCCACCGGTCGACAGTTCACAGATACGCAGTATTTT
TRBJ1-6	.	TRBV20-1	few	CSASELVQGYSPLHF	TGCAGTGCTAGTGAACTCGTCCAGGGGTATTCACCCCTCCACTTT
TRBJ2-3	.	TRBV12-3/TRBV12-4	few	CASNTAGMADTQYF	TGTGCCAGCAATACCGCGGGAATGGCAGATACGCAGTATTTT
TRBJ2-1	.	TRBV2	.	CASRTRVAGGIYNEQFF	TGTGCCAGCAGGACCCGGGTGGCAGGGGGGATCTACAATGAGCAGTTCTTC
TRBJ1-1	TRBD1	TRBV5-1	few	CASSGDSSNTEAFF	TGCGCCAGCAGCGGGGACAGCTCGAACACTGAAGCTTTCTTT
TRBJ1-5	TRBD1	TRBV7-9	few	CASSRTGPSNQPQHF	TGTGCCAGCAGCCGGACAGGGCCTAGCAATCAGCCCCAGCATTTT
TRBJ2-4	TRBD1	TRBV18	.	CASSPNRGGQNIQYF	TGTGCCAGCTCACCCAACAGGGGCGGTCAAAACATTCAGTACTTC
TRBJ2-7	.	TRBV5-1	.	CASSLWGDYEQYF	TGCGCCAGCAGCTTGTGGGGAGACTACGAGCAGTACTTC
TRBJ2-2	.	TRBV20-1	few	CSAGRGVGTGELFF	TGCAGTGCCGGCAGGGGCGTCGGAACCGGGGAGCTGTTTTTT
TRBJ2-3	TRBD2	TRBV7-2	.	CASSPYFVSGRAQYF	TGTGCCAGCAGCCCATATTTTGTTAGCGGGAGGGCGCAGTATTTT
TRBJ1-6	.	TRBV10-3	few	CAIRGVNSPLHF	TGTGCCATCAGGGGGGTTAATTCACCCCTCCACTTT
TRBJ1-6	.	TRBV6-1	few	CASRQGVGSPLHF	TGTGCCAGCAGACAGGGTGTAGGGTCACCCCTCCACTTT
TRBJ2-3	TRBD2	TRBV20-1	few	CSANVRAGADTQYF	TGCAGTGCCAACGTCCGGGCGGGGGCAGATACGCAGTATTTT
TRBJ2-3	TRBD1	TRBV10-1	few	CASSEPRTGADTQYF	TGCGCCAGCAGTGAGCCCCGGACAGGGGCAGATACGCAGTATTTT
TRBJ2-4	.	TRBV11-1	few	CASSKGGRVRSGSAKNIQYF	TGTGCCAGCAGCAAAGGGGGCCGGGTCCGGAGCGGGAGCGCCAAAAACATTCAGTACTTC
TRBJ2-7	TRBD2	TRBV2	few	CASSVAGLYEQYF	TGTGCCAGCAGTGTAGCGGGACTCTACGAGCAGTACTTC
TRBJ2-1	TRBD2	TRBV7-2	.	CASSWTSGGGNEQFF	TGTGCCAGCAGCTGGACTAGCGGGGGTGGCAATGAGCAGTTCTTC
TRBJ2-3	TRBD1	TRBV29-1	.	CSVDSDRVTDTQYF	TGCAGCGTTGATTCGGACAGGGTCACAGATACGCAGTATTTT
TRBJ2-5	.	TRBV5-6	.	CASSAYGGGETQYF	TGTGCCAGCAGCGCCTACGGGGGCGGGGAGACCCAGTACTTC
TRBJ2-3	TRBD2	TRBV6-1	once	CASRPGTSGHGGDTQYF	TGTGCCAGCAGGCCCGGGACTAGCGGTCATGGAGGAGATACGCAGTATTTT
TRBJ1-1	.	TRBV24-1	.	CATSDLQQETTEAFF	TGTGCCACCAGTGATTTGCAACAGGAGACCACTGAAGCTTTCTTT
TRBJ1-1	.	TRBV3-1	.	CASSQELREAFF	TGTGCCAGCAGCCAAGAACTCCGAGAAGCTTTCTTT
TRBJ2-2	.	TRBV20-1	many	CSARETGSSTGELFF	TGCAGTGCTAGAGAAACGGGATCTTCGACCGGGGAGCTGTTTTTT
TRBJ2-2	.	TRBV3-1	few	CASSRQSGLINTGELFF	TGTGCCAGCAGCCGTCAATCGGGACTGATAAACACCGGGGAGCTGTTTTTT
TRBJ2-5	TRBD2	TRBV3-1	few	CASSPPGLAGGLKETQYF	TGTGCCAGCAGCCCCCCGGGACTAGCGGGGGGACTTAAAGAGACCCAGTACTTC
TRBJ2-3	.	TRBV10-3	few	CASSASGERRYWYF	TGTGCCTCATCAGCTTCGGGGGAGAGGAGATATTGGTATTTT
TRBJ2-7	.	TRBV5-1	few	CASSPAGTSYEQYF	TGCGCCAGCAGTCCCGCGGGAACGTCCTACGAGCAGTACTTC
TRBJ2-1	TRBD2	TRBV29-1	.	CRFGLAGVINEQFF	TGCAGGTTCGGACTAGCGGGTGTAATAAATGAGCAGTTCTTC
TRBJ2-7	TRBD1	TRBV11-2	few	CASSVRDRGYEQYF	TGTGCCAGCAGCGTCCGGGACAGGGGCTACGAGCAGTACTTC
TRBJ2-7	.	TRBV5-1	few	CASSLAGGQPIYEQYF	TGCGCCAGCAGCTTGGCTGGGGGGCAGCCTATCTACGAGCAGTACTTC
TRBJ2-1	.	TRBV2	few	CASTREAGSYNEQFF	TGTGCCAGCACGAGAGAGGCCGGGTCCTACAATGAGCAGTTCTTC
TRBJ2-1	.	TRBV10-3	.	CAISESTQVGEQFF	TGTGCCATCAGTGAGTCGACTCAGGTCGGTGAGCAGTTCTTC
TRBJ2-3	TRBD2	TRBV6-1	.	CASSGLAVTDTQYF	TGTGCCAGCAGCGGACTAGCGGTGACAGATACGCAGTATTTT
TRBJ1-1	.	TRBV7-6	few	CASSLRGGQSEAFF	TGTGCCAGCAGCTTAAGGGGGGGGCAAAGTGAAGCTTTCTTT
TRBJ2-7	.	TRBV28	.	CASSPVLYEQYF	TGTGCCAGCAGCCCTGTTCTTTACGAGCAGTACTTC
TRBJ1-2	TRBD1	TRBV3-1	few	CASSQRGTGGDGYTF	TGTGCCAGCAGCCAACGAGGGACAGGGGGCGATGGCTACACCTTC
TRBJ2-7	TRBD2	TRBV7-9	few	CASSLPRTSGTYEQYF	TGTGCCAGCAGCCTACCCCGGACTAGCGGGACATACGAGCAGTACTTC
TRBJ2-6	.	TRBV5-6	.	CASSPLQGTTSGANVLTF	TGTGCCAGCAGCCCCCTGCAGGGAACGACTTCTGGGGCCAACGTCCTGACTTTC
TRBJ2-4	.	TRBV12-3/TRBV12-4	.	CASSFSGAGFKNIQYF	TGTGCCAGCAGTTTCTCTGGGGCAGGGTTCAAAAACATTCAGTACTTC
TRBJ2-7	.	TRBV12-3/TRBV12-4	few	CASSSTAPEQYF	TGTGCCAGCAGTTCGACGGCACCCGAGCAGTACTTC
TRBJ2-2	TRBD1	TRBV24-1	.	CATSAPSFGLQGTGELFF	TGTGCCACCAGTGCCCCTTCTTTCGGCTTACAGGGGACCGGGGAGCTGTTTTTT
TRBJ2-2	.	TRBV18	few	CASSQPGLSTGELFF	TGTGCCAGCTCACAGCCGGGACTCAGCACCGGGGAGCTGTTTTTT
TRBJ1-4	.	TRBV6-1	.	CASSRFVGAKEKLFF	TGTGCCAGCAGCCGCTTTGTGGGGGCGAAGGAAAAACTGTTTTTT
TRBJ2-3	TRBD2	TRBV7-3	few	CASSFFGTSGEFGTDTQYF	TGTGCCAGCAGCTTCTTCGGGACTAGCGGGGAATTTGGCACAGATACGCAGTATTTT
TRBJ2-5	TRBD1	TRBV20-1	few	CSETRQGSKETQYF	TGCAGTGAGACGAGACAGGGGTCCAAAGAGACCCAGTACTTC